This record covers a single T cell receptor beta chain. Its antigen is not known. The data were obtained in a study of cytomegalovirus exposure and HLA in healthy donors. Points from the study as a whole: It was assumed in the presence/absence analyses that sequencing depth was roughly uniform across donors. Per a prior analysis, the majority of TCR beta V segments were productive roughly 87% or roughly 30% of the time.

PCR used 60 Vbeta primers and 13 Jbeta primers. The data were produced by immunoSEQ multiplex PCR, yet TCRdb's version contains in-frame clones alone and is incomplete. This sample yields more than 150,000 clones, of which 75% to 90% are seen a single time; about 1.3% belongs to the top ten. The material sequenced was PBMCs. This TCR derives from a girl aged 5 to 17 in good health and CMV-seropositive.

The CDR3 reads CASSPSRVFYEQYF. CDR3 bases: TGTGCCAGCTCACCAAGCAGGGTCTTCTACGAGCAGTACTTC. The J gene is TRBJ2-7, the V gene TRBV18, with D perhaps TRBD1 (5 bases). V was pared by 2 bases and J by 3 bases, with 11 bases between. Germline CDR1 reads KGHSH; CDR2 reads LQKENI. The CDR3 extends over 14 amino acids.